The clone carrying this T cell receptor beta chain showed up just once. Cohort allocation depended upon clinical history that participants reported. In the original analysis: It was from reference gene primer amplification that nucleated cell counts were estimated. Sequencing used immunoSEQ multiplex PCR; TCRdb keeps in-frame clones, though not all of them. For V, J and clone size, that table is used; D and trimming come from the DNA. Of 200,000 to 250,000 clones in the sample, roughly 84% were seen once. This record belongs to a study of blood T cell repertoires in COVID-19. Germline V gene data show CDR1 as SGHRS and CDR2 as YFSETQ. The CDR3 has 17 residues. J lost 2 bases, V lost 4 bases, and 10 bases had no gene match.

The TCR was taken from a woman in her thirties or forties who had recovered from COVID-19. Sequenced input: PBMCs or T cells enriched from blood (not recorded which). This chain joins TRBV5-1 and TRBJ2-7; 12 bases match TRBD2. The CDR3 region is CASSAGLAGRLAYEQYF. The CDR3 bases are TGCGCCAGCAGCGCGGGACTAGCGGGCCGACTGGCCTACGAGCAGTACTTC.